A single sample gave rise to the 10 T cell receptor beta chains below, sequenced in a study of cytomegalovirus exposure and HLA in healthy donors. Use of 60 Vbeta and 13 Jbeta primers characterized the PCR. Sequencing was performed with immunoSEQ multiplex PCR; in TCRdb, only in-frame clones are kept and a portion is missing. The ten top clones account for 6% to 7%, within a sample of about 54,000 clones. The source material was PBMCs. These receptor sequences come from a woman between 40 and 50 years old in good health and CMV-seronegative.

The rearrangement joins TRBV13 to TRBJ1-6, with 7 nucleotides matching TRBD1. Germline loops: CDR1 PRHDT, CDR2 FYEKMQ (reference sequence). The CDR3 is 13 residues long. V lost 3 bases, J lost 10 bases, and 3 bases stayed unmatched. The CDR3 sequence is CASSFRRGSPLHF. CDR3 in DNA: TGTGCCAGCAGCTTTCGCAGGGGGTCACCCCTCCACTTT. Full variable domain (rest looked up from reference TRBV13 and TRBJ1-6): AAGVIQSPRHLIKEKRETATLKCYPIPRHDTVYWYQQGPGQDPQFLISFYEKMQSDKGSIPDRFSAQQFSDYHSELNMSSLELGDSALYFCASSFRRGSPLHFGNGTRLTVT.

The chain links TRBV18 to TRBJ1-1, with a tentative D call TRBD1 (5 bases). Germline V lookup: CDR1 KGHSH, CDR2 LQKENI. V lost 6 bases and J 1 base, leaving 15 bases between the germline ends. The CDR3 spans 15 residues. The CDR3 sequence is CASSLTQVPNTEAFF. In DNA, the CDR3 is TGTGCCAGCTCCCTAACACAGGTGCCGAACACTGAAGCTTTCTTT.

The chain is built from TRBV13 and TRBJ2-3; 13 bases agree with TRBD2. Germline trimming cut 5 bases from V and 4 bases from J; bases unmatched to any gene: 6. The germline CDR1 and CDR2 sequences are PRHDT and FYEKMQ (reference sequence). The CDR3 contains 16 residues. The DNA for the CDR3 is TGTGCCAGCAGCCCCGGAGGACTAGCGGGAGCAGATACGCAGTATTTT. Protein sequence: CASSPGGLAGADTQYF. Complete variable domain (other parts from reference TRBV13 and TRBJ2-3): AAGVIQSPRHLIKEKRETATLKCYPIPRHDTVYWYQQGPGQDPQFLISFYEKMQSDKGSIPDRFSAQQFSDYHSELNMSSLELGDSALYFCASSPGGLAGADTQYFGPGTRLTVL.

J is TRBJ1-2 and V is TRBV6-5; D unresolved. This CDR3 region has 11 residues. V was cut by 10 bases and J by 4 bases, with 10 bases left in between. Germline CDR1 is MNHEY and CDR2 is SVGAGI. The chain's CDR3 is CAIGSPYGYTF. DNA of the CDR3: TGTGCCATCGGGTCCCCCTATGGCTACACCTTC.

The CDR3 loop is CASRGGGEGNEKLFF. CDR3 DNA sequence: TGTGCCAGCAGGGGGGGCGGGGAGGGTAATGAAAAACTGTTTTTT. The chain recombines TRBV28 with TRBJ1-4; D possibly corresponds to TRBD1 (6 bases). The V end was cut by 6 bases, the J end by 4 bases, with 15 bases between. The CDR3 totals 15 residues. CDR1 and CDR2 from the germline V gene are MDHEN and SYDVKM.

This rearrangement joins TRBV9 to TRBJ1-4, with TRBD1 matching over 7 bases. Trimming cost V 4 bases and J 3 bases; bases outside gene matches: 9. Looked up from germline, CDR1 is SGDLS and CDR2 is YYNGEE. The CDR3 is 16 amino acids. CDR3 residues: CASSIRGGEANEKLFF. CDR3 nucleotides: TGTGCCAGCAGCATAAGAGGGGGCGAGGCTAATGAAAAACTGTTTTTT.

The chain couples TRBV5-1 to TRBJ2-1; 8 bases are a match to TRBD2. CDR3 length: 16 residues. J lost 5 bases, V lost 0 bases, and 7 bases had no gene match. Germline CDR1 reads SGHRS; CDR2 reads YFSETQ. The CDR3: CASSLGSGGADNEQFF. The CDR3 DNA sequence: TGCGCCAGCAGCTTGGGAAGCGGGGGTGCCGACAATGAGCAGTTCTTC.

The DNA of the CDR3 is TGCGCCAGCAGCTTGGAACTCCTAACCTACGAGCAGTACTTC. As protein: CASSLELLTYEQYF. The chain combines TRBV5-1 with TRBJ2-7; no definite D call. V was pared by 0 bases and J by 2 bases, with 9 bases between. CDR1 is SGHRS, CDR2 YFSETQ, per germline. The CDR3 length is 14 residues.

The rearrangement joins TRBV28 to TRBJ1-1; maybe TRBD1 (6 bases). The V gene lost 5 bases and the J gene lost 5 bases, with 12 bases spanning the gap. This CDR3 is built from 13 residues. CDR1 MDHEN and CDR2 SYDVKM come from the germline V gene. CDR3 DNA: TGTGCCAGCAGTAGACAGGTAGGGACTGAAGCTTTCTTT. It yields the protein CASSRQVGTEAFF.

This rearrangement joins TRBV13 to TRBJ2-7; D is possibly TRBD2 (6 bases). The V end was cut by 4 bases, the J end by 5 bases, with 18 bases between. The CDR3 covers 15 residues. Germline V gene data show CDR1 as PRHDT and CDR2 as FYEKMQ (reference sequence). CDR3 region: CASSSPTRTGDEQYF. The CDR3 nucleotides are TGTGCCAGCAGCTCCCCCACAAGGACGGGGGACGAGCAGTACTTC.